This paragraph reports one TCR beta chain. There is no known antigen for this receptor. One end of the junction is discordant with germline, which a read error may explain. Donors were healthy HIV-negative adults with no recently reported acute infections or vaccinations. Every donor was a Caucasian adult living in Nashville, Tennessee, USA. Magnetic negative selection was used to enrich CD4+ T cells, after which naive cells were positively selected on CD45RA and the negative fraction became the memory subset. Blood was collected by leukapheresis, and PBMCs were isolated by Ficoll-Histopaque density gradient centrifugation and then cryopreserved in liquid nitrogen vapor phase. Analytical flow cytometry was used to check the purity and quantity of every magnetically sorted T cell population. Each sorted fraction had its genomic DNA isolated and then quantified by UV absorbance on a Nanodrop 2000c.

Using the deep immunoSEQ assay, multiplex PCR amplified TCR CDR3 regions from genomic DNA. For each cell subset, the extracted genomic DNA was distributed evenly across all wells of several immunoSEQ 96-well plates, and each plate served as one replicate. For sorted subsets, 200 to 250 ng genomic DNA, equal to 25,000 to 35,000 T cell genomes, was loaded into each replicate PCR. The purified libraries were quantified using a Qubit 3.0 fluorometer, sized with a Bioanalyzer 2100, and then quantified again using the KAPA Library Quantification kit. A separate single-read 150-cycle Illumina NextSeq 550 flow cell was used to sequence each immunoSEQ 96-well plate. Per the authors' processing: Because the immunoSEQ output held only junctional sequences and lacked quality scores, the filtering could not match the filtering applied to full-length reads. To assign V/J genes and CDR3, sequences were annotated against IMGT germline references using PyIR, a Python wrapper for IgBLAST v1.9. Reads with weak V/J assignments (E-value above 1e-6), missing CDR3, stop codons, out-of-frame junctions, or ambiguous translated residues were removed. V3J clonotypes were defined by identical inferred V gene, J gene, and CDR3 amino acid sequence. Percentage overlap between repertoires was computed as shared unique clonotypes divided by the size of the smaller repertoire. RTK rarefaction, the Chao1 estimator, and Recon v2.1 estimates of unobserved clonotypes were used to assess repertoire richness. Generation probabilities were computed with OLGA for all TCRbeta clonotypes obtained by the gDNA method from four donors. TCRdb limited this immuneACCESS table to in-frame rearrangements with V and J called. A share of clones is missing; checked studies link under half to unresolved V genes, and the rest is unexplained. That table is the source of V, J and clone size, and D and trimming were worked out from the DNA. This sample gives under 2,500,000 clones in total; more than 90% of them show up just once. The ten top clones hold around 0.13% of the sample.

This entry is derived from a study of shared clonotypes between healthy human individuals (dated by TCRdb to the early 2020s). About the study as a whole: Three men and a couple of women, aged 18 to 49 years, made up the cohort. Each donor's leukapheresis produced roughly between roughly 0.85 and 9.5 billion PBMCs. To estimate repertoire size and how much clonotypes are shared between individuals, the study performed deep sequencing of blood TCR repertoires from five healthy adults. For each donor, CD4 naive and CD4 memory were each given three plates, CD8 naive was given two plates, and CD8 memory was given one plate. To increase sequencing depth and limit assay-specific biases, different laboratories used diverse techniques to prepare libraries and sequence TCR repertoires. Study-wide findings and limitations: Based on pairwise subsampling, the degree of clonotype sharing among donors was expected to be affected by sequencing depth. Only blood was sampled, and tissue TCR repertoires likely differ from those in blood. Compared with non-shared clonotypes, clonotypes shared by all four sorted-subset donors had higher generation probabilities. The genetic and exposure-history diversity represented was limited by the small number of donors. Estimated clonotype richness was generally larger for naive than for memory subsets. Across a few donors, around 5% of naive CD4, roughly 3.5% of naive CD8, 2% to 2.5% of memory CD4, and around 0.4% of memory CD8 clonotypes were shared. Rarefaction of sorted-subset datasets indicated incomplete sequencing despite the large sequencing depth.

Input material: naive CD4+ T cells sorted from blood. Interpreted using the paper, the cell subset or site label stands for: CD45RA+ positively selected. The sequence derives from a man aged 18 to 30 in good health.

The sequenced DNA is TGTGCCAGCAGCTTGGCGGGACAGGGGACAACCCCCTTC. This gives the protein CASSLAGQGTTPF. The V and J genes are TRBV5-4 and TRBJ1-2; 10 middle bases align to TRBD1. The germline V gene (reference sequence) provides CDR1 SGHNT and CDR2 YYREEE. The CDR3 contains 13 residues, cysteine and phenylalanine counted. CDR3 DNA is the only sequence kept; it has 39 bases, read in frame from the first base.